The 25 T cell receptor beta chains below were found in one sample sequenced in a study of T cell repertoires in ileal Crohn's disease. Specified time point: neoterminal ileum biopsy at postoperative endoscopy, about 6 months after surgery. Some clones are missing from TCRdb's copy, which holds only in-frame ones; the method was immunoSEQ multiplex PCR. The table shows more than 10,000 clones, with about three quarters occurring only once. What was sequenced was ileal tissue. The receptors were gathered from an adult with Crohn's disease.

The chain joins TRBV5-1 to TRBJ1-2; D unclear. The CDR3 runs 15 residues. The germline V and J ends were trimmed by 0 bases and 8 bases, with 17 bases remaining between them. The germline CDR1 and CDR2 sequences are SGHRS and YFSETQ. For the CDR3, the DNA is TGCGCCAGCAGCTTGGTCGGGGTGGCCCAGGCGGGCTACACCTTC. It specifies CASSLVGVAQAGYTF. The entire variable domain, with the rest obtained from reference TRBV5-1 and TRBJ1-2, is as follows: KAGVTQTPRYLIKTRGQQVTLSCSPISGHRSVSWYQQTPGQGLQFLFEYFSETQRNKGNFPGRFSGRQFSNSRSEMNVSTLELGDSALYLCASSLVGVAQAGYTFGSGTRLTVV.

This clone occurred a few times. V usage is TRBV10-1 and J usage is TRBJ2-3, with a tentative D call TRBD1 (5 bases). V was shortened by 1 base and J by 4 bases, with 15 bases between the two germline ends. The CDR3 has 16 residues. Germline CDR1 is WNHNN and CDR2 is SYGVQD (reference sequence). The CDR3 is CASSEYGPGKADTQYF. The CDR3 DNA follows: TGCGCCAGCAGTGAGTACGGGCCAGGGAAAGCAGATACGCAGTATTTT.

This chain joins TRBV6-6 and TRBJ2-1, with D unresolved. Germline V gives CDR1 MNHNY, CDR2 SVGAGI (reference sequence). The CDR3 contains 13 residues. Trimming cost V 5 bases and J 3 bases, with 8 bases left between them. The CDR3 region has the DNA TGTGCCAGCAGTCCCGCCAGCTACAATGAGCAGTTCTTC. Protein product: CASSPASYNEQFF.

There are a few counts of this clone. The genes are TRBV30 and TRBJ1-2, with 12 positions matching TRBD1. This CDR3 is 15 amino acids long. Germline CDR1 GTSNPN, CDR2 SVGIG (reference sequence). The junction had 9 bases not matched to a gene; V was cut back by 2 bases and J by 8 bases. The CDR3 DNA reads TGTGCCTGGAGTACTGGGGACAGGGGGCTGGGGGGCTACACCTTC. Encoded protein: CAWSTGDRGLGGYTF.

The chain recombines TRBV11-3 with TRBJ2-3; D remains unclear. The germline V and J ends were trimmed by 1 base and 4 bases, with 3 bases remaining between them. CDR1 and CDR2 from the germline V gene are SGHNT and YENEEA. CDR3 size: 12 residues. DNA for the CDR3: TGTGCCAGCAGCTTAGCATCAGATACGCAGTATTTT. Translating it yields CASSLASDTQYF.

V and J are TRBV11-1 and TRBJ2-1, with D possibly TRBD2 on 6 matching bases. Per the germline V gene, CDR1 is SGHAT and CDR2 is FQDESV (reference sequence). This CDR3 comprises 12 residues. V lost 3 bases and J lost 10, with 10 bases in between. For the CDR3, the DNA is TGTGCCAGCAGCTTTGGCGGGGACGAGCAGTTCTTC. Translating it yields CASSFGGDEQFF.

Note on this clone: This same CDR3 is encoded by further DNA sequences in the sample. The chain combines TRBV11-2 with TRBJ2-7; D possibly corresponds to TRBD2 (5 bases). CDR1 is SGHAT, CDR2 FQNNGV, per germline. V was shortened by 1 base and J by 2 bases, with 9 bases between the two germline ends. The CDR3 loop spans 14 amino acids. The CDR3 loop reads CASSLGGRTYEQYF. CDR3 DNA sequence: TGTGCCAGCAGCTTAGGAGGGCGCACCTACGAGCAGTACTTC.

The J gene is TRBJ2-7, the V gene TRBV6-9; TRBD2 is a possible D gene (5 bases). V lost 6 bases, J lost 5 bases, and 8 bases lay in between. The germline V gene has CDR1 MNHGY and CDR2 SVAAGI. The CDR3 is 11 residues long. The CDR3 region has the DNA TGTGCCAGCAGGAGGAGGAACGAGCAGTACTTC. Amino acids: CASRRRNEQYF.

The chain uses TRBV7-3 and TRBJ1-2; 8 positions agree with TRBD1. CDR3 length: 15 amino acids. V was pared by 4 bases and J by 7 bases, with 11 bases of the junction left unmatched. Germline CDR1 reads SGHTA; CDR2 reads FQGTGA. The CDR3 DNA reads TGTGCCAGCAGCTCTGGGACAGGTTCGGGGGTTGGCTACACCTTC. It codes for CASSSGTGSGVGYTF.

J is TRBJ2-7 and V is TRBV19, with 11 positions matching TRBD2. Germline V gives CDR1 LNHDA, CDR2 SQIVND (reference sequence). V was clipped by 5 bases and J by 1 base; unmatched bases: 13. The CDR3 length is 18 residues. This CDR3 is CASSGEEASGGMSYEQYF. The CDR3 coding sequence is TGTGCCAGTAGTGGCGAGGAGGCTAGCGGGGGGATGTCCTACGAGCAGTACTTC. The entire variable domain, with the rest obtained from reference TRBV19 and TRBJ2-7, is as follows: DGGITQSPKYLFRKEGQNVTLSCEQNLNHDAMYWYRQDPGQGLRLIYYSQIVNDFQKGDIAEGYSVSREKKESFPLTVTSAQKNPTAFYLCASSGEEASGGMSYEQYFGPGTRLTVT.

This chain links TRBV27 with TRBJ1-5; TRBD1 is a possible D gene (6 bases). The V end was cut by 4 bases, the J end by 7 bases, with 14 bases between. The CDR3 totals 14 residues. Germline CDR1 is MNHEY and CDR2 is SMNVEV (reference sequence). CDR3 loop: CASSYTGLRQPQHF. The CDR3 DNA reads as TGTGCCAGCAGTTATACAGGGTTGAGGCAGCCCCAGCATTTT.

CDR3 amino acids: CASSLGAPAGNTIYF. In nucleotides, the CDR3 is TGTGCCAGCAGCTTGGGGGCCCCCGCTGGAAACACCATATATTTT. The V and J genes are TRBV7-9 and TRBJ1-3, with D maybe TRBD1 (6 bases). The CDR3 sequence is 15 residues long. Germline V CDR1 and CDR2: SEHNR, FQNEAQ (reference sequence). V was cut by 3 bases and J by 2 bases, with 11 bases left in between.

This clone was observed a few times. The rearrangement links TRBV2 to TRBJ1-1; a weak D match, TRBD1 (5 bases). Germline V lookup: CDR1 SNHLY, CDR2 FYNNEI. CDR3 length: 13 amino acids. V lost 11 bases, J lost 7 bases, and 20 bases lay in between. The DNA of the CDR3 is TGTGCCTGCGTCGGGGAGGGGCCATATGAAGCTTTCTTT. Translating gives CACVGEGPYEAFF.

The rearrangement joins TRBV28 to TRBJ2-5; TRBD1 matches 10 bases. Trimming took 5 bases from V and 4 from J; bases not matched to a gene: 7. This CDR3 contains 15 residues. Germline V gene sequence: CDR1 MDHEN, CDR2 SYDVKM. The CDR3 spells CASSISTGGRETQYF. The CDR3 nucleotides read TGTGCCAGCAGTATCTCGACAGGGGGCAGAGAGACCCAGTACTTC. The full variable domain, rest sourced from reference TRBV28 and TRBJ2-5, is DVKVTQSSRYLVKRTGEKVFLECVQDMDHENMFWYRQDPGLGLRLIYFSYDVKMKEKGDIPEGYSVSREKKERFSLILESASTNQTSMYLCASSISTGGRETQYFGPGTRLLVL.

The chain uses TRBV7-3 and TRBJ2-2; possibly TRBD2 for D (5 bases). Trimming left V 5 bases short and J 8 bases short, with 12 bases between. The CDR3 is made up of 13 amino acids. Germline-derived CDR1 and CDR2 are SGHTA and FQGTGA. CDR3 amino acids: CASSPTRVGELFF. CDR3 nucleotides: TGTGCCAGCAGCCCCACTAGGGTTGGGGAGCTGTTTTTT.

The J gene is TRBJ1-4, the V gene TRBV5-1, with 9 positions matching TRBD1. CDR3 length: 12 residues. Germline values: CDR1 SGHRS, CDR2 YFSETQ. The V and J ends lost 4 bases and 11 bases, in that order; junction bases with no gene match: 3. CDR3 amino acids: CASSEGQGKLFF. The CDR3 region has the DNA TGCGCCAGCAGCGAGGGACAGGGTAAACTGTTTTTT. The full variable domain, with the rest looked up from reference TRBV5-1 and TRBJ1-4, is KAGVTQTPRYLIKTRGQQVTLSCSPISGHRSVSWYQQTPGQGLQFLFEYFSETQRNKGNFPGRFSGRQFSNSRSEMNVSTLELGDSALYLCASSEGQGKLFFGSGTQLSVL.

J is TRBJ2-2 and V is TRBV19, with TRBD1 as a possible D gene (6 bases). Germline CDR1 is LNHDA and CDR2 is SQIVND (reference sequence). The CDR3 is made up of 14 amino acids. Trimming pared 6 bases from V and 5 bases from J, leaving 13 bases between. The CDR3 region is CASRNDRQTGELFF. Written as DNA, the CDR3 is TGTGCCAGTAGGAACGACAGGCAAACCGGGGAGCTGTTTTTT.

This chain uses TRBV27 with TRBJ2-1; 7 bases map to TRBD2. J gave up 0 bases and V 5 bases, and 16 bases lay outside the gene matches. Germline values: CDR1 MNHEY, CDR2 SMNVEV (reference sequence). The CDR3 has 19 amino acids. As DNA, the CDR3 is TGTGCCAGCAGTACGACCGGGACTACCACCCCCAGCTCCTACAATGAGCAGTTCTTC. Protein: CASSTTGTTTPSSYNEQFF.

A few counts support this clone. Mismatch with germline at one junction end may stem from a read error. V is TRBV9 and J is TRBJ1-1; no clear D. Looked up from germline, CDR1 is SGDLS and CDR2 is YYNGEE. CDR3 length equals 13 residues. CDR3 in amino acids: CASSVAANAEAFF. The DNA of the CDR3 is TGTGCCAGCAGCGTAGCAGCGAACGCTGAAGCTTTCTTT. The variable domain in full, completed from reference TRBV9 and TRBJ1-1, reads DSGVTQTPKHLITATGQRVTLRCSPRSGDLSVYWYQQSLDQGLQFLIQYYNGEERAKGNILERFSAQQFPDLHSELNLSSLELGDSALYFCASSVAANAEAFFGQGTRLTVV.

The V call is TRBV5-1, the J call TRBJ2-7, with 11 bases identical to TRBD2. After removal of 4 bases from V and 2 bases from J, the junction contained 5 bases not matched to a gene. Germline CDR1 is SGHRS and CDR2 is YFSETQ. This CDR3 contains 15 residues. This chain's CDR3 is CASSEGLAVPYEQYF. The CDR3 DNA is TGCGCCAGCAGCGAGGGACTAGCGGTACCCTACGAGCAGTACTTC.

The chain has TRBV7-8 and TRBJ2-2; D is undetermined. V gave up 5 bases and J gave up 1 base, with 5 bases separating them. This CDR3 comprises 13 residues. The germline V gene encodes CDR1 SGHVS and CDR2 FQNEAQ. The CDR3 loop reads CASSPVNTGELFF. The CDR3 bases are TGTGCCAGCAGCCCGGTGAACACCGGGGAGCTGTTTTTT. The variable domain in full, completed from reference TRBV7-8 and TRBJ2-2, reads GAGVSQSPRYKVAKRGQDVALRCDPISGHVSLFWYQQALGQGPEFLTYFQNEAQLDKSGLPSDRFFAERPEGSVSTLKIQRTQQEDSAVYLCASSPVNTGELFFGEGSRLTVL.

The chain couples TRBV7-2 to TRBJ1-5; D is perhaps TRBD1 (5 bases). V lost 6 bases to trimming and J lost 6 bases, with 18 bases between them. Per the germline V gene, CDR1 is SGHTA and CDR2 is FQGNSA. CDR3 size: 15 residues. This CDR3 reads CASSPGYQGGQPQHF. The CDR3 DNA reads as TGTGCCAGCAGTCCAGGGTACCAAGGCGGTCAGCCCCAGCATTTT.

CDR3 sequence (DNA): TGTGCCAGCAGCCCGGGGTGGCGGGAGTTTGGCGGGGAGCTGTTTTTT. The encoded protein is CASSPGWREFGGELFF. V is TRBV11-2 and J is TRBJ2-2; 7 nucleotides line up with TRBD2. With 5 bases clipped from V and 7 bases from J, the junction kept 13 bases outside the gene matches. The V gene's germline CDR1 is SGHAT and CDR2 FQNNGV. The CDR3 spans 16 residues.

Only a few counts were recorded for this clone. The chain uses TRBV5-4 and TRBJ1-4, with 8 bases matching TRBD1. The CDR3 loop spans 15 amino acids. Germline V lookup: CDR1 SGHNT, CDR2 YYREEE (reference sequence). The J segment lost 5 bases and the V segment lost 1 base, leaving 4 bases of the junction unmatched. This CDR3 reads CASSLRTGKNEKLFF. CDR3 DNA sequence: TGTGCCAGCAGCTTGAGGACAGGGAAGAATGAAAAACTGTTTTTT.

The rearrangement joins TRBV7-3 to TRBJ2-3, with TRBD2 matching 8 bases. J gave up 4 bases and V 2 bases, and 5 bases lay outside the gene matches. Germline V gives CDR1 SGHTA, CDR2 FQGTGA. This CDR3 has 15 residues. The CDR3 sequence is CASSLGGRFADTQYF. For the CDR3, the DNA is TGTGCCAGCAGCTTAGGCGGGAGGTTTGCAGATACGCAGTATTTT.